This paragraph covers one TCR beta chain sequence. Trimming took off 2 bases at V and 4 bases at J, with 9 bases between the two ends. Looked up from germline, CDR1 is MNHNS and CDR2 is SASEGT. The CDR3 sequence is 14 residues long. This specimen comes from a study of cytomegalovirus exposure and HLA in healthy donors. The PCR employed 60 Vbeta primers together with 13 Jbeta primers. Only in-frame clones appear in the TCRdb table, and some are missing; sequencing was by immunoSEQ multiplex PCR. This sample's clone table lists roughly 42,000 clones. The material sequenced was PBMCs. The chain has TRBV6-1 and TRBJ2-1; D is unresolved. The TCR comes from a man aged 25 to 40 in good health and CMV-seronegative. The CDR3 loop reads CASSEPRRYNEQFF. For the CDR3, the DNA is TGTGCCAGCAGTGAACCCCGCAGATACAATGAGCAGTTCTTC.